This section outlines one T cell receptor (beta chain) sequence together with its context. Antigen unknown. This table comes from immunoSEQ multiplex PCR, and its TCRdb copy is limited to in-frame clones, with some not included. There are roughly 120,000 clones in the sample; around 95% occur only once, and 0.5% to 0.6% lies in the top ten. This specimen belongs to a study of graft-versus-host responses after intestinal transplantation. At the level of the study: The transplants performed in recipients were multivisceral, liver-intestinal, or isolated intestinal. Study-wide points: Allograft graft-versus-host to host-versus-graft clonal ratios ran high in patients with graft-donor T cell macrochimerism.

This CDR3 contains 20 residues. Trimming took 0 bases from V and 5 from J, leaving 26 bases between them. The sample consisted of unstimulated CD8+ T cells sorted from spleen or lymph node cells, taken before intestinal transplant. The chain employs TRBV23-1 and TRBJ1-5, with D unclear. TRBV23-1 is recorded as an ORF, its role being uncertain. The sequence was collected from a human donor who received an intestinal transplant. CDR3 DNA sequence: TGCGCCAGCAGTCAATCGGGCCGAGGAATAGCCCCCCGAGGGTATCAGCCCCAGCATTTT. Amino acid sequence: CASSQSGRGIAPRGYQPQHF.